This T cell receptor beta chain derives from a study of T cells in Graves' hyperthyroidism and ophthalmopathy. Amplified TCR beta CDR3 regions derived from RNA transcripts. In the first-round RT-PCR of the TCR CDR3, the HTBI primer set was used. TCRdb redid the calling of the multiplex PCR reads with MiXCR, one entry per CDR3 protein. The table includes hundreds of thousands of distinct CDR3 sequences, around 25% detected once. Concerning this clonotype itself: Its target is unknown.

Findings and limits, study-wide: A model of 13 V-J pairs discriminated ophthalmopathy from stable hyperthyroidism. Also found in blood were most expanded thyroid clonotypes above 0.001.

Not enrolled were patients with uncontrolled infection, other autoimmune disease, pregnancy or lactation. The CDR3 extends over 12 amino acids. The germline CDR1 and CDR2 sequences are DFQATT and SNEGSKA (reference sequence). V was pared by 6 bases and J by 3 bases, with 11 bases between. This TCR derives from a man between 40 and 49 years old with Graves' hyperthyroidism that later progressed to Graves' ophthalmopathy. Sequenced sample: blood. The genes are TRBV20-1 and TRBJ2-5; D gene unclear. The DNA of the CDR3 is TGCAGTGCCCCGGGCCATGAAGAGACCCAGTACTTC. Its protein product is CSAPGHEETQYF.